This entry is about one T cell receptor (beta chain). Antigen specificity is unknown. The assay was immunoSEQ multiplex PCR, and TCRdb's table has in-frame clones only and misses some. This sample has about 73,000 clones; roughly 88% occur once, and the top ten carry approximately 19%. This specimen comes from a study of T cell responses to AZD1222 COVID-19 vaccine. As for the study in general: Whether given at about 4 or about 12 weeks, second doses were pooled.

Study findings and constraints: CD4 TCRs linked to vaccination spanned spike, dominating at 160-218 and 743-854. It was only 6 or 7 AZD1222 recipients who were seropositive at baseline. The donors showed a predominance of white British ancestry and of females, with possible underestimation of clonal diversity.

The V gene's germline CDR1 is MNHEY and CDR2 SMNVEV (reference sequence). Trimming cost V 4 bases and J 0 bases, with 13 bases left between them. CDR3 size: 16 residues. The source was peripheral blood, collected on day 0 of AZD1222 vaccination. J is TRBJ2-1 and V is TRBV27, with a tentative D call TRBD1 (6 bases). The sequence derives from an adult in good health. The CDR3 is CASSSGTFFSYNEQFF. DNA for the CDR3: TGTGCCAGCAGTTCCGGGACATTCTTCTCCTACAATGAGCAGTTCTTC.